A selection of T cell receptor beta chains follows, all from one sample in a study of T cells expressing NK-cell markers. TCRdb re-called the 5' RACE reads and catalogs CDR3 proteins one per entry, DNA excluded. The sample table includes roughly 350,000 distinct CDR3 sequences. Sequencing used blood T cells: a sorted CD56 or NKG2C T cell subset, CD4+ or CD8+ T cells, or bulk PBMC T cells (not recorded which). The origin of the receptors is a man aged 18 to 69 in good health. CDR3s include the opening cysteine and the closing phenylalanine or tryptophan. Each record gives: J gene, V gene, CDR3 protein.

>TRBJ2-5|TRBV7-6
CASSPGKELQETQYF
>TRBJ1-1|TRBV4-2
CASSPDREGEGTEAFF
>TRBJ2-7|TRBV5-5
CASALVIGHYEQYF
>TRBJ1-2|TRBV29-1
CSALGGAANYGYTF
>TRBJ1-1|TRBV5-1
CASSTGFTEAFF
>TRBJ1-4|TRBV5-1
CASSLGQGFNGGTEKLFF
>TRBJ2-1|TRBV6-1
CASSASWGEYNEQFF
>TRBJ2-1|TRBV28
CASSLSLGSSYNEQFF
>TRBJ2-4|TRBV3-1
CASMSGLAGNIQYF
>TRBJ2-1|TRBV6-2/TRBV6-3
CASSYVGESYNEQFF
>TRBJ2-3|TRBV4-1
CASSQSPTGPDTQYF
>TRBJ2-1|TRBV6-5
CASSYRRTSGHNEQFF
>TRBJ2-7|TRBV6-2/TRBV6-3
CASRTVWEGKGYEQYF
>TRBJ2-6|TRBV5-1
CASSLPQSSGANVLTF
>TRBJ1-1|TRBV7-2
CASSFWGKGVDTEAFF
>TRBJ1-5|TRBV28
CASSLRGYRGSNQPQHF
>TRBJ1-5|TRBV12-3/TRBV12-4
CASSSSSTGRVRQPQHF